This T cell receptor beta chain was identified in a study of T cells after yellow fever vaccination. Germline lookup yields CDR1 SGHDN and CDR2 FVKESK. Trimming removed 5 bases at V and 7 bases at J, with 11 bases between. The CDR3 has 12 amino acids. Conversion of TCR transcripts into cDNA relied on 5'RACE template switching, which added a universal primer site and UMIs. TCRdb redid the calling of the 5' RACE reads with MiXCR, one entry per CDR3 protein. The sample consists of over 120,000 distinct CDR3 sequences, less than 8.5% of them appearing once. Note on this clonotype: Its matching antigen is unknown.

Whole-study results and caveats: After the booster, approximately 96% of CD4 and around nine tenths of CD8 primary-response clones were re-detected.

Here the sequenced sample was CD4+ T cells sorted from PBMCs, taken 10 days after the yellow fever booster vaccination. The chain is built from TRBV14 and TRBJ1-2, with D unclear. This sequence was found in a man aged 30 to 39 who received the YFV17D yellow fever vaccine. The CDR3 protein is CASSSGGIGYTF. As DNA, the CDR3 is TGTGCCAGCAGCTCAGGTGGGATTGGCTACACCTTC.